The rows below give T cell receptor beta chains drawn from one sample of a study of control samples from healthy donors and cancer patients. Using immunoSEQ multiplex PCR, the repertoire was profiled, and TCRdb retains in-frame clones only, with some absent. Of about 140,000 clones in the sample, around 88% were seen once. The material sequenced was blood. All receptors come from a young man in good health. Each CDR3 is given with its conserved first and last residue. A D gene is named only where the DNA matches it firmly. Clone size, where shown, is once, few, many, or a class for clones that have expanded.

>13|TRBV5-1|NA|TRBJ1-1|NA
CASSPTENTEAFF
TGCGCCAGCAGCCCGACAGAGAACACTGAAGCTTTCTTT
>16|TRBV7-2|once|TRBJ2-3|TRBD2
CASSLGNLAGVDTQYF
TGTGCCAGCAGCTTGGGCAATTTAGCGGGTGTAGATACGCAGTATTTT
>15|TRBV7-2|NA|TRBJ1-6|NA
CASSFTRGRHSPLHF
TGTGCCAGCAGCTTCACCAGGGGCAGGCATTCACCCCTCCACTTT
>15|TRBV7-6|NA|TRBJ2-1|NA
CASSLGSSSYNEQFF
TGTGCCAGCAGCCTTGGAAGCAGCTCCTACAATGAGCAGTTCTTC
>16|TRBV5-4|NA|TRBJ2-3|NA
CASSLEVGGVTDTQYF
TGTGCCAGCAGCCTGGAGGTAGGGGGGGTCACAGATACGCAGTATTTT
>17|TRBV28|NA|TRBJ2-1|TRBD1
CASSRGTGLGSYNEQFF
TGTGCCAGCAGCCGCGGGACAGGGCTAGGGTCCTACAATGAGCAGTTCTTC
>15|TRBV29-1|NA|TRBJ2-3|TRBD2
CSVRQRGDPTDTQYF
TGCAGCGTTAGGCAGCGGGGGGACCCCACAGATACGCAGTATTTT
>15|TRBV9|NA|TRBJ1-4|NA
CASSVEGGAYEKLFF
TGTGCCAGCAGCGTAGAAGGAGGTGCTTACGAAAAACTGTTTTTT
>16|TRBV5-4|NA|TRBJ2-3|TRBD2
CASSLNPAGAEDTQYF
TGTGCCAGCAGCTTGAATCCAGCGGGGGCTGAAGATACGCAGTATTTT
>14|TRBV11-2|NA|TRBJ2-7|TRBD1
CASSPSPGGYEQYF
TGTGCCAGCAGCCCCAGCCCAGGGGGCTACGAGCAGTACTTC
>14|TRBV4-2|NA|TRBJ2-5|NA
CASSQDGGKETQYF
TGTGCCAGCAGCCAAGATGGCGGGAAGGAGACCCAGTACTTC
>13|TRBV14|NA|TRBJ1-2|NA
CASSQGTNYGYTF
TGTGCCAGCAGCCAAGGCACCAACTATGGCTACACCTTC
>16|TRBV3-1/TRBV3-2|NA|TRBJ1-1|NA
CASSQVASAGGNEAFF
TGTGCCAGCAGCCAAGTGGCGTCGGCTGGAGGAAATGAAGCTTTCTTT
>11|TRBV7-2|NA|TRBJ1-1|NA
CASSDIRGAFF
TGTGCCAGCAGCGATATCAGGGGCGCTTTCTTT
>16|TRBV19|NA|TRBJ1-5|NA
CASSMSHRAGNQPQHF
TGTGCCAGTAGTATGTCCCACAGGGCTGGCAATCAGCCCCAGCATTTT
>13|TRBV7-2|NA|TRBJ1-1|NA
CASSFSRNTEAFF
TGTGCCAGCAGCTTCTCGAGGAACACTGAAGCTTTCTTT
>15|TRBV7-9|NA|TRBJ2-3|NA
CASSLATGLSDTQYF
TGTGCCAGCAGCTTAGCGACCGGACTTTCAGATACGCAGTATTTT
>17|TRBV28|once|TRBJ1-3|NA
CASSLSPGQISGNTIYF
TGTGCCAGCAGTTTATCCCCTGGACAGATCTCTGGAAACACCATATATTTT
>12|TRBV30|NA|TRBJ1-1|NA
CAWGTPNTEAFF
TGTGCCTGGGGGACACCGAACACTGAAGCTTTCTTT
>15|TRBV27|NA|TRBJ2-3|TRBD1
CASSPADRGIDTQYF
TGTGCCAGCAGCCCTGCGGACAGGGGTATTGATACGCAGTATTTT
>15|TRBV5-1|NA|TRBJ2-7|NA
CASSPGRTANYEQYF
TGCGCCAGCTCCCCTGGGAGGACAGCCAACTACGAGCAGTACTTC
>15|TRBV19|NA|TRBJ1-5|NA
CASTGGVYGNQPQHF
TGTGCCAGTACCGGGGGCGTTTATGGCAATCAGCCCCAGCATTTT
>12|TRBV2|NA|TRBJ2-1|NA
CASRDSYNEQFF
TGTGCCAGCAGGGACAGCTACAATGAGCAGTTCTTC
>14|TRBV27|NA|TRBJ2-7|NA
CASSPIRHLYEQYF
TGTGCCAGCAGTCCAATTCGTCATTTATACGAGCAGTACTTC
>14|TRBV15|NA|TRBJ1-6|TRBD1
CATSTGQVYSPLHF
TGTGCCACCAGCACAGGACAGGTCTATTCACCCCTCCACTTT
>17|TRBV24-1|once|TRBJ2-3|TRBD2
CATSDPTSGGSTDTQYF
TGTGCCACCAGTGACCCGACTAGCGGGGGGAGCACAGATACGCAGTATTTT
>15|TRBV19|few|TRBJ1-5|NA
CASSIINQASQPQHF
TGTGCCAGTAGTATAATAAATCAGGCCTCACAGCCCCAGCATTTT
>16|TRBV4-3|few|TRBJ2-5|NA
CASSFELAGAVETQYF
TGCGCCAGCAGCTTCGAACTTGCAGGGGCTGTGGAGACCCAGTACTTC
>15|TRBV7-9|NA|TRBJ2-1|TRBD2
CASSSGLALNNEQFF
TGTGCCAGCAGCTCGGGACTAGCCCTCAACAATGAGCAGTTCTTC
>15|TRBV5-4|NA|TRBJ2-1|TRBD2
CASSWSGGPGDEQFF
TGTGCCAGCAGCTGGAGCGGGGGGCCGGGGGATGAGCAGTTCTTC
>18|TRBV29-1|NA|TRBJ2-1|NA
CSVEAAGEPPGSYNEQFF
TGCAGCGTTGAGGCGGCAGGGGAACCCCCGGGCTCCTACAATGAGCAGTTCTTC
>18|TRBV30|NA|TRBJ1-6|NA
CAYSRDRYLGSYNSPLHF
TGTGCCTATAGCCGGGACCGCTACTTAGGGTCCTATAATTCACCCCTCCACTTT